Following are 6 T cell receptor beta chains from one sample sequenced in a study of Tregs in tolerant kidney transplant recipients. Measured with immunoSEQ multiplex PCR; TCRdb has only the in-frame clones, and not every one. There are just under 65,000 clones in the sample; 95% to 98% occur only once, and 0.34% lies in the top ten. Sequences were derived from Tregs from blood, sampled before the transplant. The receptor source for this set is a human donor who received a combined kidney and bone marrow transplant.

This clone appeared once. The chain combines TRBV29-1 with TRBJ2-7; 7 bases line up with TRBD2. The CDR3 covers 15 residues. V trimming: 6 bases; J trimming: 2 bases; junction bases outside the gene matches: 13. Germline V gene data show CDR1 as SQVTM and CDR2 as ANQGSEA. The CDR3 sequence: CSVGGRASTAYEQYF. CDR3 DNA sequence: TGCAGCGTAGGAGGGAGGGCCTCCACGGCCTACGAGCAGTACTTC.

The V gene is TRBV30, the J gene TRBJ2-5, with 12 bases identical to TRBD1. Germline values: CDR1 GTSNPN, CDR2 SVGIG (reference sequence). V shed 8 bases and J 5 bases; nucleotides not matched to a gene: 12. The CDR3 totals 15 residues. This chain's CDR3 is CAHSGTGGVGETQYF. CDR3 DNA sequence: TGTGCCCACTCCGGGACAGGGGGCGTTGGGGAGACCCAGTACTTC.

In this sample, this clone turned up once. The chain couples TRBV2 to TRBJ2-1, with D hard to call. The CDR3 sequence is 11 residues long. Germline assignment: CDR1 SNHLY and CDR2 FYNNEI. V lost 7 bases and J 9 bases, leaving 10 bases between the germline ends. The chain's CDR3 is CASTYMVEQFF. In DNA, the CDR3 is TGTGCCAGCACTTACATGGTTGAGCAGTTCTTC.

This chain uses TRBV5-1 with TRBJ2-3, with D perhaps TRBD1 (5 bases). Trimming took off 2 bases at V and 4 bases at J, with 20 bases between the two ends. The CDR3 runs 17 residues. Germline CDR1 SGHRS, CDR2 YFSETQ. DNA for the CDR3: TGCGCCAGCAGCTTCCCGCCAGGGTTTCAACCTGCAGATACGCAGTATTTT. Translating it yields CASSFPPGFQPADTQYF.

The V gene is TRBV7-8, the J gene TRBJ2-1, with 8 bases that match TRBD2. CDR1 is SGHVS and CDR2 is FQNEAQ in the germline V gene. This CDR3 spans 16 amino acids. V trimming: 3 bases; J trimming: 4 bases; junction bases outside the gene matches: 8. In DNA form, the CDR3 reads TGTGCCAGCAGCTTCTTGGGCGGACTAGCTTACAATGAGCAGTTCTTC. Its protein product is CASSFLGGLAYNEQFF.

The chain employs TRBV5-1 and TRBJ2-5; a possible D gene is TRBD1 (6 bases). This CDR3 is built from 16 residues. Germline V lookup: CDR1 SGHRS, CDR2 YFSETQ. Trimming pared 3 bases from V and 5 bases from J, leaving 20 bases between. The CDR3 reads CASSSGDISWGETQYF. In nucleotides, the CDR3 is TGCGCCAGCAGCTCTGGGGACATAAGTTGGGGGGAGACCCAGTACTTC.